This T cell receptor (beta chain) was documented in a study of regulatory T cells in long-lasting Graves disease. The CDR3 covers 14 residues. V shed 4 bases and J shed 0 bases, with 11 bases lying between them. CDR1 and CDR2 from the germline V gene are SQVTM and ANQGSEA. iRepertoire HTBI primers and Arm-PCR of CDR3 regions built TCR beta libraries. Per the original methods: The study identified about 60 TRBV and some 15 TRBJ segments across samples. One entry per CDR3 protein, called by TCRdb with MiXCR from the multiplex PCR reads. It is TCRdb's table, rather than the study itself, that gives the V and J calls and clone size. The sample lists 400,000 to 500,000 distinct CDR3 sequences; 20% to 25% were seen once. Details on this clonotype: The target antigen is unknown.

General study points: The study found lower TCR diversity in persistent Graves' patients than in newly diagnosed ones.

Time point meaning: persistent/refractory GD, antithyroid drugs over 5 years with positive TRAb. Isolated PBMC RNA provided the starting material for the TCR library. The clonotype was recovered from a female donor with Graves disease. The chain combines TRBV29-1 with TRBJ2-3; tentatively, D is TRBD2 (6 bases). Sequenced material: peripheral blood mononuclear cells (PBMCs), taken when the disease was refractory, from a patient treated with antithyroid drugs. CDR3 bases: TGCAGCGTTGGGAGAGGAGGGAGCACAGATACGCAGTATTTT. Translation: CSVGRGGSTDTQYF.